The rows below give T cell receptor beta chains drawn from one sample of a study of cytomegalovirus exposure and HLA in healthy donors. Generated by immunoSEQ multiplex PCR, the TCRdb table keeps only in-frame clones and is missing some. The sample lists about 90,000 clones, 65% to 80% seen once, with 15% to 20% in the top ten. Input material: PBMCs. Every receptor here comes from a woman younger than 30 in good health and CMV-seropositive. CDR3s include the opening cysteine and the closing phenylalanine or tryptophan. A D gene is named only where the DNA matches it firmly. Size is stated for part of the rows, as once, few or many counts, or as a class when the clone is expanded.

few	TRBJ2-2	TRBV27	TRBD2	TGTGCCAGCAGTAGCCTAGCGGGGGGGCTTAACACCGGGGAGCTGTTTTTT	CASSSLAGGLNTGELFF
few	TRBJ2-7	TRBV11-2	TRBD2	TGTGCCAGCAGCCATGGCGGGGGCTCCTACGAGCAGTACTTC	CASSHGGGSYEQYF
.	TRBJ2-1	TRBV7-2	TRBD2	TGTGCCAGCAGCGCAGGGACTAATGCCCGCCGCCCGTCCGATGAGCAGTTCTTC	CASSAGTNARRPSDEQFF
few	TRBJ1-5	TRBV7-2	.	TGTGCCAGCAGCGTCGACATAAGCAATCAGCCCCAGCATTTT	CASSVDISNQPQHF
.	TRBJ2-1	TRBV28	TRBD2	TGTGCCAGCAGTTCGGGAGGGACCAATGAGCAGTTCTTC	CASSSGGTNEQFF
.	TRBJ1-4	TRBV6-5	.	TGTGCCAGCAGGGCGGGAATTACTAATGAAAAACTGTTTTTT	CASRAGITNEKLFF
.	TRBJ2-7	TRBV9	TRBD2	TGTGCCAGCAGCGTAGAGCCTAGCGGGGCCTACGAGCAGTACTTC	CASSVEPSGAYEQYF
few	TRBJ1-3	TRBV7-2	TRBD1	TGTGCCAGCAGCTTGGGGACAGGGGGCTCTGGAAACACCATATATTTT	CASSLGTGGSGNTIYF
few	TRBJ2-6	TRBV28	TRBD1	TGTGCCAGCAGTCCCACGACAGGGTTGACTGGGGCCAACGTCCTGACTTTC	CASSPTTGLTGANVLTF
.	TRBJ2-3	TRBV9	TRBD2	TGTGCCAGCAGCCCCCCCCGTGCGGGGGGTAGGTCAGATACGCAGTATTTT	CASSPPRAGGRSDTQYF
.	TRBJ2-7	TRBV28	TRBD2	TGTGCCAGCAGACCGGGACTAGCGGTGAGGGGGAACGAGCAGTACTTC	CASRPGLAVRGNEQYF
.	TRBJ2-7	TRBV13	.	TGTGCCAGCAGCTCCAGGACAGCTGGCGAGCAGTACTTC	CASSSRTAGEQYF
.	TRBJ2-5	TRBV14	.	TGTGCCAGCAGCCAAGATTTGAGGGAGACCCAGTACTTC	CASSQDLRETQYF
.	TRBJ1-3	TRBV11-2	TRBD1	TGTGCCAGCAGCTTAGGGGACAGGGGAAGCCCAGAGGTCACCATATATTTT	CASSLGDRGSPEVTIYF
.	TRBJ2-5	TRBV5-1	.	TGCGCCAGCAGCTTGGCGGGGGAACTTCAAGAGACCCAGTACTTC	CASSLAGELQETQYF
few	TRBJ2-3	TRBV2	.	TGTGCCAGCACCCCCTTGGGGCGGAATACGCAGTATTTT	CASTPLGRNTQYF
.	TRBJ2-7	TRBV7-8	TRBD1	TGTGCCAGCAGCTTAGGGGGGGACAGGGGACGCGAGCAGTACTTC	CASSLGGDRGREQYF
once	TRBJ1-2	TRBV28	TRBD1	TGTGCCAGCAGTACCTCTGGACAGGGGGCGTATGGCTACACCTTC	CASSTSGQGAYGYTF
.	TRBJ1-2	TRBV4-1	TRBD1	TGCGCCAGCAGCCTATCACAGGGGTCTTACTATGGCTACACCTTC	CASSLSQGSYYGYTF
.	TRBJ2-3	TRBV5-6	.	TGTGCCAGCAGCTATGGCCACAGCACAGATACGCAGTATTTT	CASSYGHSTDTQYF
few	TRBJ1-1	TRBV4-3	.	TGCGCCAGCAGCCGTGAGGTGGTTGGGGCCGGCACTGAAGCTTTCTTT	CASSREVVGAGTEAFF
.	TRBJ1-1	TRBV19	.	TGTGCCAGTAGGGAGTTCACTGAAGCTTTCTTT	CASREFTEAFF